This TCR beta chain was recorded in a study of cytomegalovirus exposure and HLA in healthy donors. About the research overall: The same platform used for the approximately 700 first-cohort repertoires was also used for the 120 or so validation repertoires, as a later analysis reported. Points from the study as a whole: The study labeled more than 150 TCR beta chains cytomegalovirus-associated. It was reportedly the case that the classifier diagnosed cytomegalovirus status with high specificity and sensitivity.

Sequenced by immunoSEQ multiplex PCR; TCRdb stores in-frame clones only, minus some. The sample has more than 250,000 clones; 90% are singletons. On this clone itself: What it binds is unknown.

V shed 6 bases and J shed 0 bases, with 18 bases lying between them. Germline V gene lookup returns CDR1 MNHEY and CDR2 SMNVEV (reference sequence). The length of the CDR3 is 17 residues. The chain is built from TRBV27 and TRBJ1-3, with D tentatively TRBD1 (5 bases). Sequencing input: PBMCs. This clonotype was obtained from a woman aged 25 to 39 in good health and CMV-seronegative. The CDR3 reads CASRLSWDSSSGNTIYF. In DNA, the CDR3 is TGTGCCAGCAGGCTATCCTGGGACTCCAGCTCTGGAAACACCATATATTTT.